Each of the 6 T cell receptor beta chains below was sequenced from the same sample in a study of tumor and adjacent non-tumor tissue in lung cancer. This sample's RNA came from whole unsorted tissue. Three rounds of nested PCR, following a modified ARM-PCR protocol, produced the TCRbeta library. Using its own MiXCR run on the multiplex PCR reads, TCRdb lists one record per CDR3 protein. Seen here are roughly 140,000 distinct CDR3 sequences, around 66% observed once, and the top ten hold about 18%. Input material: lung tumor tissue. All receptors come from a man in his 60s with small cell lung cancer.

In regard to this clonotype: A read error may explain this, as a much larger clone is one base away. The chain recombines TRBV20-1 with TRBJ1-1, with D tentatively TRBD1 (5 bases). Germline V gene sequence: CDR1 DFQATT, CDR2 SNEGSKA (reference sequence). The length of the CDR3 is 14 residues. Trimming stripped 1 base from V and 5 bases from J, with 14 bases between. DNA for the CDR3: TGCAGTGCTAGAGGGGGACGCCCGGAGACTGAAGCTTTCTTT. Residues: CSARGGRPETEAFF.

As regards this clonotype: A read error may explain this, as a much larger clone is one base away. V and J are TRBV5-4 and TRBJ2-5; D is unclear. Germline V gives CDR1 SGHNT, CDR2 YYREEE (reference sequence). The CDR3 contains 12 residues. CDR3 sequence reads: CASGDHHETQYF. Written as DNA, the CDR3 is TGTGCCAGCGGCGACCACCACGAGACCCAGTACTTC.

This chain connects TRBV5-1 to TRBJ1-2; D not certain. Trimming removed 0 bases at V and 8 bases at J, with 11 bases between. CDR1 SGHRS and CDR2 YFSETQ come from the germline V gene. The CDR3 totals 13 residues. This CDR3 is CASSLETASGYTF. The CDR3 DNA sequence: TGCGCCAGCAGCTTGGAAACAGCCTCCGGCTACACCTTC.

At least ten counts were recorded for this clonotype. J is TRBJ2-1 and V is TRBV10-3; D is unclear. Germline CDR1 reads ENHRY; CDR2 reads SYGVKD. CDR3 length: 12 residues. Between the trimmed V and J ends, which lost 4 bases and 4 bases, there was a span of 5 bases. CDR3 DNA sequence: TGTGCCATCAGTGGTCAGTACAATGAGCAGTTCTTC. This gives the protein CAISGQYNEQFF.

The chain combines TRBV20-1 with TRBJ1-6; D uncertain. Germline values: CDR1 DFQATT, CDR2 SNEGSKA (reference sequence). The CDR3 consists of 15 residues. V lost 0 bases to trimming and J lost 8 bases, with 14 bases between them. CDR3 residues: CSARDFSSKHSPLHF. CDR3 DNA: TGCAGTGCTAGAGATTTCAGTTCCAAGCATTCACCCCTCCACTTT.

The chain links TRBV20-1 to TRBJ1-4; 9 bases align to TRBD1. V dropped 6 bases and J dropped 0; count of bases not matched to a gene: 5. Germline V gene sequence: CDR1 DFQATT, CDR2 SNEGSKA (reference sequence). CDR3 length equals 15 residues. In DNA form, the CDR3 reads TGCAGTGCCCCCGACAGGGGGGCAACTAATGAAAAACTGTTTTTT. Encoded protein: CSAPDRGATNEKLFF.